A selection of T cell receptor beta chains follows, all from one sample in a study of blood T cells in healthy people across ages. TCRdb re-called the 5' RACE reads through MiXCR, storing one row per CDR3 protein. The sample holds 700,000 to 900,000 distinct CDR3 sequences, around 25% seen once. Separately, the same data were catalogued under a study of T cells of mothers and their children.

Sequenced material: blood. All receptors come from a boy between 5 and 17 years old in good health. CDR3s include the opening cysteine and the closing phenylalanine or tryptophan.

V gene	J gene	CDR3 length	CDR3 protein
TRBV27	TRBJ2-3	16	CASQLAGGSSTDTQYF
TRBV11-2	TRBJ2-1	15	CASSLRGDSYNEQFF
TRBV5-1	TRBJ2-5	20	CASSPGGYRTARIFQETQYF
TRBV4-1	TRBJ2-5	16	CASSQAGTGYQETQYF
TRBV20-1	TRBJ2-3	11	CSAQRSYTQYF
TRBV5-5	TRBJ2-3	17	CASSLGTSGGVTDTQYF
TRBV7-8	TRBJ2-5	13	CASSSRLPGDQYF
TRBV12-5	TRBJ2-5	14	CASGLMTGVETQYF
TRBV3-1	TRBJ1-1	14	CASSQDSDRVEAFF
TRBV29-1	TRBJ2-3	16	CSAVPIDRGLADTQYF
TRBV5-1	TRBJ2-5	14	CASSSRGRVETQYF
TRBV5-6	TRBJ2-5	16	CASSLRLAGNWETQYF
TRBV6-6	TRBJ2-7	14	CASSSITGAYEQYF
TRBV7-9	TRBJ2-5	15	CASSPRTGQQETQYF
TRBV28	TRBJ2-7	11	CASSLQRDQYF
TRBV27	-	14	CASSSRTDGYEQYF
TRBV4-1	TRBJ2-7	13	CASSPGVGKEQYF
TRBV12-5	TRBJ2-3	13	CASAPGGTDTQYF
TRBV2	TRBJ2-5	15	CASSDNRETQETQYF
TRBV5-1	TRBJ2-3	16	CASSLDGQGFTDTQYF
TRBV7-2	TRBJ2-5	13	CASSRLGEETQHF
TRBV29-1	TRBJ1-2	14	CSVGTGWPNYGYTF